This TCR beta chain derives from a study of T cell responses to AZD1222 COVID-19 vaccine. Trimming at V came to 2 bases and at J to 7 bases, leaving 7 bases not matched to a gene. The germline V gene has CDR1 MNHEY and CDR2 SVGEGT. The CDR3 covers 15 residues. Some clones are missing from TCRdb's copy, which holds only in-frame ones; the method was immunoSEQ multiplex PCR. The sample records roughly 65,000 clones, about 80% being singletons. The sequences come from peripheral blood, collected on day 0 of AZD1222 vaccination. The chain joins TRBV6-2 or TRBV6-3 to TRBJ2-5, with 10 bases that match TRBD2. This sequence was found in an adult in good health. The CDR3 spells CASSYQAGGPGTQYF. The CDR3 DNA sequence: TGTGCCAGCAGTTACCAAGCGGGGGGGCCGGGGACCCAGTACTTC.